The source of this T cell receptor (beta chain) is a study of T cells in Graves' hyperthyroidism and ophthalmopathy. Study as a whole: It was at initial diagnosis, before any treatment, that peripheral blood was collected.

This CDR3 spans 13 amino acids. CDR1 and CDR2 (germline): SQVTM, ANQGSEA. The V gene lost 5 bases and the J gene lost 2 bases, with 13 bases spanning the gap. Newly diagnosed hyperthyroidism, duration under 2 months, in patients aged 18 to 65. The study excluded patients with uncontrolled infection, other autoimmune disease, pregnancy or lactation. General study results and limits: Ophthalmopathy got predicted by the model a median roughly 6.4 months before its onset.

TCR beta CDR3 sequences were amplified from RNA transcripts. An initial round of RT-PCR targeting the TCR CDR3 relied on the HTBI primer set. A single record per CDR3 protein comes from TCRdb applying MiXCR to the multiplex PCR reads. The repertoire holds hundreds of thousands of distinct CDR3 sequences, with less than 15% as singletons. Turning to this clonotype: Its antigen is not identified. This likely comes from a read error, as the CDR3 has no conserved phenylalanine or tryptophan at its end.

The source material was blood. The chain carries TRBV29-1 and TRBJ2-7, with D possibly being TRBD2 (6 bases). The receptor's source is a woman aged 18-29 years with Graves' hyperthyroidism. CDR3 in amino acids: CSVFGGLAYEQYS. The CDR3 nucleotides are TGCAGCGTTTTCGGAGGGCTAGCCTACGAGCAGTACTCC.